This paragraph covers one TCR beta chain sequence. The CDR3 covers 13 residues. V was shortened by 5 bases and J by 4 bases, with 11 bases between the two germline ends. Germline CDR1 LNHDA, CDR2 SQIVND (reference sequence). This sample is part of a study of blood T cell repertoires in COVID-19. As for the study in general: T cells, B-cell-depleted T cells, or PBMCs provided the cDNA or gDNA that served as material.

In the source study's methods: Using reference gene primer amplification, nucleated cell counts were estimated. Clones were read by immunoSEQ multiplex PCR, and TCRdb kept only the in-frame ones, dropping some. The DNA was the basis for D and trimming; V, J and clone size are from that table. Among roughly 200,000 clones listed, about nine tenths were seen once. This rearrangement joins TRBV19 to TRBJ2-5, with a possible D match to TRBD1 (5 bases). The sequence came from a man in his forties or fifties with acute or convalescent COVID-19. The sequencing sample was made of peripheral blood. The CDR3 sequence is CASSVRASETQYF. As DNA, the CDR3 is TGTGCCAGTAGTGTCAGGGCTTCAGAGACCCAGTACTTC.